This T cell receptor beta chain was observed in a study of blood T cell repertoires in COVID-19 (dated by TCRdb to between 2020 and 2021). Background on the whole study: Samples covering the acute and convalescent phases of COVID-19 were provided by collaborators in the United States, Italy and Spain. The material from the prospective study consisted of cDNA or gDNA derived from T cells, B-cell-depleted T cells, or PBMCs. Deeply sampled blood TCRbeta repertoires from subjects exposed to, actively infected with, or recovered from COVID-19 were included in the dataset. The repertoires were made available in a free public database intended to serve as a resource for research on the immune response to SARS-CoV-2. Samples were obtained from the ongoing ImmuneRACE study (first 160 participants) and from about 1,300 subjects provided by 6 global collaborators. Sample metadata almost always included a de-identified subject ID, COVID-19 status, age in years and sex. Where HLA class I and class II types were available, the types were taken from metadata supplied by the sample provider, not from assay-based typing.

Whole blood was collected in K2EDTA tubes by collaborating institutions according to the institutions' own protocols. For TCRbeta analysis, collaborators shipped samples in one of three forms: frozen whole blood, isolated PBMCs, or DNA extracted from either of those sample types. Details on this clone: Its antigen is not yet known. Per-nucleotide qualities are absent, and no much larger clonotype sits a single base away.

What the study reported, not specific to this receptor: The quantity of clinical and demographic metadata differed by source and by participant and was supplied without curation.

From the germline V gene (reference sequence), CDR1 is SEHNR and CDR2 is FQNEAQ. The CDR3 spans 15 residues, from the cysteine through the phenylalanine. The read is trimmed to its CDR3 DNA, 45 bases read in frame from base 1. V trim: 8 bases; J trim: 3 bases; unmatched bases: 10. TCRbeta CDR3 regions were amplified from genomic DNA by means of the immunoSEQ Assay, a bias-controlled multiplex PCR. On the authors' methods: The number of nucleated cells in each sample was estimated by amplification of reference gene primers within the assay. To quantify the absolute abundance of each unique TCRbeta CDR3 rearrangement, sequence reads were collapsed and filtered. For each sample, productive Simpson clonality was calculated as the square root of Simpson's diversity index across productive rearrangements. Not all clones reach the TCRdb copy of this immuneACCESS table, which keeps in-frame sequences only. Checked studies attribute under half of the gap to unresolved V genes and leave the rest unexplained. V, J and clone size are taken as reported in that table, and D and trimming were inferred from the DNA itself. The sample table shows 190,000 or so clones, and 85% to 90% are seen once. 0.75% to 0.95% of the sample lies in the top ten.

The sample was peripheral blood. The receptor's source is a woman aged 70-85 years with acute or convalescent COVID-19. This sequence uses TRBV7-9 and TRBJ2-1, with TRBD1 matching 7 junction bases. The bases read TGTGCCAGCGGCCTCGGAACAGGGGTCTACAATGAGCAGTTCTTC. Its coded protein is CASGLGTGVYNEQFF. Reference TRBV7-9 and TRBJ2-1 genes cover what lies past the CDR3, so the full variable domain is DTGVSQNPRHKITKRGQNVTFRCDPISEHNRLYWYRQTLGQGPEFLTYFQNEAQLEKSRLLSDRFSAERPKGSFSTLEIQRTEQGDSAMYLCASGLGTGVYNEQFFGPGTRLTVL.